This T cell receptor beta chain was sequenced for a study of CD8+CD57+ T cells in acquired aplastic anemia. On the study more broadly: Mean DNA quantity obtained from sorted CD4+ and CD8+ cells was 3 to 3.5 ug. Mean read depth for CD4+ cells from healthy donors was around 9.9 million.

Trimming left V 1 base short and J 10 bases short, with 7 bases between. Germline V lookup: CDR1 KGHDR, CDR2 SFDVKD. This CDR3 contains 12 residues. Study-wide findings and caveats: Patients had fewer than 35 CD8+ CDR3 sequences in common with controls (the shared set).

TCR beta VDJ and CDR3 were profiled, and genomic DNA was the template. TCRdb itself ran the reads through MiXCR, one entry per CDR3 protein. The repertoire holds some 47,000 distinct CDR3 sequences, with about 78% as singletons. Worth noting for this clonotype: What it binds is not known.

This TCR came from a human donor in good health, serving as a control. Sequences were obtained from sorted CD4+, CD8+, or CD8+CD57+ T cells (not recorded which) from PBMCs. The chain has TRBV24-1 and TRBJ2-1; D unclear. The CDR3 region is CATSDFSREQFF. CDR3 nucleotides: TGTGCCACCAGTGATTTTAGTCGAGAGCAGTTCTTC.